Shown below are 10 T cell receptor beta chains from a single sample sequenced in a study of shared clonotypes between healthy human individuals. Terminally differentiated effector memory CD45RA+ cells were excluded by CCR7 positive selection of CD45RO-negative cells. Clones were sequenced by immunoSEQ multiplex PCR, and TCRdb holds only the in-frame ones, with some missing. Altogether fewer than 1 million clones are present, 90% to 97% being singletons, with the ten largest covering roughly 0.23%. Sequenced: naive CD8+ T cells sorted from blood. The receptor set was obtained from a man younger than 40 in good health.

This chain uses TRBV4-1 with TRBJ1-5; D call uncertain. Trimming removed 1 base at V and 1 base at J, with 5 bases between. In germline, CDR1 is MGHRA, CDR2 YSYEKL. The CDR3 has 14 amino acids. For the CDR3, the DNA is TGCGCCAGCAGCCAAGTGTTGAGCAATCAGCCCCAGCATTTT. Protein sequence: CASSQVLSNQPQHF.

The rearrangement uses TRBV29-1 and TRBJ1-4; the D is unclear. This CDR3 comprises 13 residues. Germline V gene data show CDR1 as SQVTM and CDR2 as ANQGSEA. With 4 bases removed from V and 5 bases from J, the gap between germline ends came to 11 bases. The CDR3 region is CSVGEGLNEKLFF. The CDR3 nucleotides read TGCAGCGTTGGAGAAGGTCTCAATGAAAAACTGTTTTTT.

The rearrangement links TRBV10-3 to TRBJ2-6; 10 bases align to TRBD1. From germline, CDR1 is ENHRY and CDR2 SYGVKD. The CDR3 consists of 17 residues. The J segment lost 0 bases and the V segment lost 10 bases, leaving 9 bases of the junction unmatched. CDR3 loop: CATSPGTGASGANVLTF. In nucleotides, the CDR3 is TGTGCCACCTCCCCCGGGACAGGGGCCTCTGGGGCCAACGTCCTGACTTTC.

V and J are TRBV7-8 and TRBJ1-5; no reliable D call. Germline V gene lookup returns CDR1 SGHVS and CDR2 FQNEAQ. The CDR3 sequence is 19 residues long. Trimming removed 0 bases at V and 2 bases at J, with 20 bases between. The CDR3 nucleotides are TGTGCCAGCAGCTTAGCGTGGTCCCTTTGGGGTAGTGGCAATCAGCCCCAGCATTTT. Residues: CASSLAWSLWGSGNQPQHF.

The chain recombines TRBV27 with TRBJ2-7; TRBD1 matches at 9 bases. Per the germline V gene, CDR1 is MNHEY and CDR2 is SMNVEV (reference sequence). The junction had 6 bases not matched to a gene; V was cut back by 5 bases and J by 4 bases. This CDR3 region has 14 residues. The CDR3 DNA reads as TGTGCCAGCAGTCTACAGGGGGCTCTATACGAGCAGTACTTC. Its protein product is CASSLQGALYEQYF.

V usage is TRBV29-1 and J usage is TRBJ2-1; 7 positions agree with TRBD2. The germline V gene encodes CDR1 SQVTM and CDR2 ANQGSEA. J gave up 5 bases and V 7 bases, and 8 bases lay outside the gene matches. The CDR3 totals 13 residues. CDR3 bases: TGCAGCGGTACTAGCGCCCGTAACAATGAGCAGTTCTTC. This gives the protein CSGTSARNNEQFF.

The chain joins TRBV5-1 to TRBJ1-5; maybe TRBD1 (5 bases). The CDR3 contains 15 residues. Trimming cost V 0 bases and J 0 bases, with 7 bases left between them. Germline values: CDR1 SGHRS, CDR2 YFSETQ. The CDR3 loop is CASSLGDSSNQPQHF. CDR3 sequence (DNA): TGCGCCAGCAGCTTGGGAGACAGTAGCAATCAGCCCCAGCATTTT.

This chain joins TRBV4-3 and TRBJ1-1, with D tentatively TRBD1 (5 bases). The CDR3 contains 13 residues. Per germline, CDR1 LGHNA and CDR2 YSLEER. The germline V and J ends were trimmed by 5 bases and 5 bases, with 12 bases remaining between them. DNA of the CDR3: TGCGCCAGCAGCGGGACGATAGGGACTGAAGCTTTCTTT. The encoded protein is CASSGTIGTEAFF.

The rearrangement uses TRBV21-1 and TRBJ2-7; the listed D gene, TRBD2, was not tested against the DNA. TRBV21-1 is described as a pseudogene. The CDR3 runs to 17 residues. CDR3 in DNA: TGCCAAAATACTAAGACCGGGACTAGCGGGAGCGCCTACGAGCAGTACTTC. Translated: CQNTKTGTSGSAYEQYF.

This clone has only one observation. J is TRBJ2-5 and V is TRBV7-8; perhaps TRBD2 as D (6 bases). V lost 5 bases, J lost 2 bases, and 15 bases lay in between. There are 15 residues in the CDR3. Germline CDR1 reads SGHVS; CDR2 reads FQNEAQ. The CDR3 region has the DNA TGTGCCAGCAGCGCCTTGGGGGGAACACAAGAGACCCAGTACTTC. Its protein product is CASSALGGTQETQYF.